Presented here are 31 T cell receptor beta chains from one specimen sequenced in a study of OX40 agonist ivuxolimab in advanced cancers. TCRdb's copy holds only in-frame clones and misses some; the assay was immunoSEQ multiplex PCR. The table has 57,000 or so clones, around 89% seen once. Sequencing used CD4+ or CD8+ T cells sorted from blood, obtained in a trial of the OX40 agonist ivuxolimab. These receptors were collected from an adult with an advanced solid tumor such as melanoma, head and neck, liver or kidney cancer.

As for this clone: The same CDR3 arises from other DNA sequences in this sample as well. This sequence joins TRBV7-8 and TRBJ1-1; D not certain. CDR3 size: 14 residues. Germline assignment: CDR1 SGHVS and CDR2 FQNEAQ. V dropped 1 base and J dropped 1 base, with 7 bases sitting between them. The CDR3 bases are TGTGCCAGCAGCTTAGACCGCGGGAACACTGAAGCTTTCTTT. Protein: CASSLDRGNTEAFF. The full variable domain, rest sourced from reference TRBV7-8 and TRBJ1-1, is GAGVSQSPRYKVAKRGQDVALRCDPISGHVSLFWYQQALGQGPEFLTYFQNEAQLDKSGLPSDRFFAERPEGSVSTLKIQRTQQEDSAVYLCASSLDRGNTEAFFGQGTRLTVV.

This chain uses TRBV4-3 with TRBJ2-1; maybe TRBD2 (6 bases). The germline V gene encodes CDR1 LGHNA and CDR2 YSLEER. The ends were cut back, 0 bases at V and 2 bases at J, with 14 bases in the middle. The CDR3 length is 17 residues. CDR3 loop: CASSQDHERAAYNEQFF. The CDR3 bases are TGCGCCAGCAGCCAAGATCACGAGCGGGCCGCCTACAATGAGCAGTTCTTC.

The gene calls are TRBV5-1 and TRBJ1-4; maybe TRBD1 (6 bases). The CDR3 is made up of 16 amino acids. Trimming removed 0 bases from V and 4 bases from J, with 13 bases in between. Germline CDR1 and CDR2: SGHRS and YFSETQ. For the CDR3, the DNA is TGCGCCAGCAGCTTGGAGGAGACAGGTCTTAATGAAAAACTGTTTTTT. This encodes CASSLEETGLNEKLFF.

The V and J genes are TRBV28 and TRBJ2-2, with a weak D call TRBD2 (5 bases). This CDR3 has 14 amino acids. Germline V gene sequence: CDR1 MDHEN, CDR2 SYDVKM. V gave up 7 bases and J gave up 6 bases, with 15 bases separating them. The CDR3 DNA reads as TGTGCCAGCACCCCCCTACTAGTGCCCGGGGAGCTGTTTTTT. This translates into CASTPLLVPGELFF.

This clone was found once. The chain recombines TRBV19 with TRBJ1-3, with unresolved D. From germline, CDR1 is LNHDA and CDR2 SQIVND (reference sequence). The CDR3 loop spans 15 amino acids. The V end was cut by 3 bases, the J end by 0 bases, with 9 bases between. CDR3 nucleotides: TGTGCCAGTAGTATTGTTCGCAGCTCTGGAAACACCATATATTTT. Residues: CASSIVRSSGNTIYF.

The chain employs TRBV4-1 and TRBJ2-7, with 7 bases aligning to TRBD1. With 4 bases clipped from V and 1 base from J, the junction kept 10 bases outside the gene matches. The CDR3 covers 16 residues. Germline V CDR1 and CDR2: MGHRA, YSYEKL. The CDR3 coding sequence is TGCGCCAGCAGCCTAGGGACCGGGACAGATTCCTACGAGCAGTACTTC. It yields the protein CASSLGTGTDSYEQYF.

The V and J genes are TRBV7-3 and TRBJ2-1, with TRBD2 matching over 8 bases. The CDR3 runs 13 residues. Germline-derived CDR1 and CDR2 are SGHTA and FQGTGA. V was pared by 5 bases and J by 6 bases, with 3 bases of the junction left unmatched. CDR3 amino acids: CASSIGTSNEQFF. Written as DNA, the CDR3 is TGTGCCAGCAGCATCGGGACTAGCAATGAGCAGTTCTTC.

This clone was counted a single time. This chain uses TRBV7-9 with TRBJ2-5; 7 nucleotides line up with TRBD2. From germline, CDR1 is SEHNR and CDR2 FQNEAQ (reference sequence). The CDR3 is made up of 16 amino acids. Trimming removed 2 bases from V and 0 bases from J; junction bases left unmatched: 6. DNA of the CDR3: TGTGCCAGCAGCTTACCCCCAGCGGGGTACCAAGAGACCCAGTACTTC. Its protein is CASSLPPAGYQETQYF.

The chain employs TRBV4-3 and TRBJ1-5; 8 nucleotides match TRBD1. The CDR3 covers 15 residues. Germline V lookup: CDR1 LGHNA, CDR2 YSLEER. V was pared by 1 base and J by 1 base, with 0 bases of the junction left unmatched. The CDR3 reads CASSQGTGSNQPQHF. DNA for the CDR3: TGCGCCAGCAGCCAAGGGACAGGGAGCAATCAGCCCCAGCATTTT.

V is TRBV6-5 and J is TRBJ1-4; D not resolved. Trimming cost V 9 bases and J 0 bases, with 14 bases left between them. The CDR3 consists of 15 residues. Per the germline V gene, CDR1 is MNHEY and CDR2 is SVGAGI. The CDR3 DNA is TGTGCCAGTGCTTCCCACAGTGCAACTAATGAAAAACTGTTTTTT. This translates into CASASHSATNEKLFF.

The chain recombines TRBV6-5 with TRBJ1-1, with D perhaps TRBD1 (5 bases). The V and J ends lost 6 bases and 1 base respectively, with 6 bases between them. The CDR3 runs to 12 residues. Germline lookup yields CDR1 MNHEY and CDR2 SVGAGI. The CDR3, as DNA: TGTGCCAGCAGAAGGGGGAACACTGAAGCTTTCTTT. Residues: CASRRGNTEAFF.

This chain uses TRBV12-2 with TRBJ2-1; the table's D call of TRBD2 was not tested on the DNA. TRBV12-2 is a known pseudogene. The CDR3 totals 22 residues. Here the CDR3 reads CASRLMPKWTSGRDSSYNEQFF. The CDR3 DNA sequence: TGTGCAAGTCGCTTAATGCCCAAGTGGACTAGCGGGAGGGACAGCTCCTACAATGAGCAGTTCTTC.

V and J are TRBV7-9 and TRBJ2-2; 9 nucleotides match TRBD2. From germline, CDR1 is SEHNR and CDR2 FQNEAQ (reference sequence). V lost 4 bases to trimming and J lost 6 bases; unmatched junction nucleotides: 15. This CDR3 is built from 18 residues. CDR3 sequence reads: CASSSNGREGPSSGELFF. CDR3 sequence (DNA): TGTGCCAGCAGCTCAAATGGGCGGGAGGGCCCCTCGTCCGGGGAGCTGTTTTTT.

V usage is TRBV7-9 and J usage is TRBJ2-7, with a weak D call TRBD2 (6 bases). V was shortened by 1 base and J by 4 bases, with 8 bases between the two germline ends. From germline, CDR1 is SEHNR and CDR2 FQNEAQ (reference sequence). This CDR3 contains 13 residues. The CDR3, as DNA: TGTGCCAGCAGCTTAGGGGGACTGTACGAGCAGTACTTC. This gives the protein CASSLGGLYEQYF.

The J gene is TRBJ2-7, the V gene TRBV6-5; 7 positions agree with TRBD1. After removal of 10 bases from V and 2 bases from J, the junction contained 2 bases not matched to a gene. The CDR3 consists of 11 residues. In germline, CDR1 is MNHEY, CDR2 SVGAGI. The CDR3 nucleotides are TGTGCCACCGGGACAGCCTACGAGCAGTACTTC. Amino acids: CATGTAYEQYF.

The chain recombines TRBV27 with TRBJ2-1; no clear D gene. Germline-derived CDR1 and CDR2 are MNHEY and SMNVEV (reference sequence). With 0 bases removed from V and 3 bases from J, the gap between germline ends came to 12 bases. The CDR3 totals 16 residues. CDR3: CASSLSGGLLYNEQFF. The CDR3 DNA is TGTGCCAGCAGTTTATCGGGTGGGCTACTCTACAATGAGCAGTTCTTC.

The chain joins TRBV19 to TRBJ2-1; D may be TRBD1 or TRBD2 (6 bases each). Deletions cut 5 bases from V and 6 bases from J, with 14 bases between. This CDR3 has 14 amino acids. Germline CDR1 and CDR2: LNHDA and SQIVND (reference sequence). The DNA for the CDR3 is TGTGCCAGTAGTGTTAGCGGCAGGGGCAATGAGCAGTTCTTC. Its protein is CASSVSGRGNEQFF.

V usage is TRBV4-3 and J usage is TRBJ2-3; the D gene is possibly TRBD2 (5 bases). Trimming shortened V by 6 bases and J by 0 bases, and 16 bases separated the two germline ends. The CDR3 runs to 16 residues. CDR1 is LGHNA and CDR2 is YSLEER in the germline V gene. CDR3 protein: CASSEAEGASTDTQYF. The CDR3, as DNA: TGCGCCAGCAGTGAGGCCGAGGGTGCTAGCACAGATACGCAGTATTTT.

The genes are TRBV7-9 and TRBJ2-5; D perhaps matches TRBD2 (5 bases). Judging by the DNA end, TRBJ2-7 fits better; the J call may be wrong. The germline V gene has CDR1 SEHNR and CDR2 FQNEAQ (reference sequence). The CDR3 loop spans 19 amino acids. The CDR3 DNA reads as TGTGCCAGCAGCCCCCGGGTGGGTAGCGAGCCGGCCACCTCCTACGAGCAGTACTTC. It specifies CASSPRVGSEPATSYEQYF.

This chain connects TRBV2 to TRBJ1-6, with D possibly matching TRBD1 (5 bases). Trimming removed 3 bases from V and 5 bases from J, with 5 bases in between. Looked up from germline, CDR1 is SNHLY and CDR2 is FYNNEI. CDR3 size: 13 residues. The CDR3 here is CASSDRDNSPLHF. The CDR3 DNA follows: TGTGCCAGCAGTGACAGGGATAATTCACCCCTCCACTTT. The full variable domain, in which reference TRBV2 and TRBJ1-6 provide the parts outside the CDR3, is EPEVTQTPSHQVTQMGQEVILRCVPISNHLYFYWYRQILGQKVEFLVSFYNNEISEKSEIFDDQFSVERPDGSNFTLKIRSTKLEDSAMYFCASSDRDNSPLHFGNGTRLTVT.

The rearrangement links TRBV4-3 to TRBJ2-1; no definite D call. This CDR3 spans 14 amino acids. In germline, CDR1 is LGHNA, CDR2 YSLEER. Trimming cost V 1 base and J 10 bases, with 14 bases left between them. The CDR3 protein is CASSQVGQPREQFF. The DNA for the CDR3 is TGCGCCAGCAGCCAAGTAGGGCAACCGAGGGAGCAGTTCTTC.

The chain recombines TRBV30 with TRBJ2-5, with D maybe TRBD2 (7 bases). CDR1 is GTSNPN and CDR2 is SVGIG in the germline V gene (reference sequence). V shed 1 base and J shed 7 bases, with 22 bases lying between them. This CDR3 spans 16 amino acids. The CDR3 is CAWSDNPLAEGGTQYF. In nucleotides, the CDR3 is TGTGCCTGGAGTGACAATCCGCTAGCGGAGGGGGGGACCCAGTACTTC.

The CDR3 loop is CASSQDRSNQPQHF. The CDR3 DNA sequence: TGCGCCAGCAGCCAAGACAGGTCCAATCAGCCCCAGCATTTT. The chain carries TRBV4-3 and TRBJ1-5; D remains unclear. CDR3 size: 14 residues. V was cut by 0 bases and J by 3 bases, with 6 bases left in between. The germline V gene encodes CDR1 LGHNA and CDR2 YSLEER.

J is TRBJ1-4 and V is TRBV4-3; D may be TRBD1 (5 bases). The ends were cut back, 0 bases at V and 7 bases at J, with 12 bases in the middle. The CDR3 length is 15 residues. Germline CDR1 reads LGHNA; CDR2 reads YSLEER. The CDR3 coding sequence is TGCGCCAGCAGCCAAGATGGCACCGGGGGTGAAAAACTGTTTTTT. It specifies CASSQDGTGGEKLFF.

The V call is TRBV27, the J call TRBJ2-6, with D perhaps matching TRBD1 or TRBD2 (5 bases each). Trimming stripped 4 bases from V and 0 bases from J, with 16 bases between. The CDR3 runs to 18 residues. Germline CDR1 reads MNHEY; CDR2 reads SMNVEV (reference sequence). CDR3 sequence: CASSWSRGDSSGANVLTF. CDR3 DNA sequence: TGTGCCAGCAGTTGGAGCCGGGGAGACAGCTCTGGGGCCAACGTCCTGACTTTC. Using reference TRBV27 and TRBJ2-6 for the parts outside the CDR3, the full variable domain is EAQVTQNPRYLITVTGKKLTVTCSQNMNHEYMSWYRQDPGLGLRQIYYSMNVEVTDKGDVPEGYKVSRKEKRNFPLILESPSPNQTSLYFCASSWSRGDSSGANVLTFGAGSRLTVL.

The rearrangement uses TRBV4-3 and TRBJ2-3; D is unclear. CDR1 is LGHNA, CDR2 YSLEER, per germline. This CDR3 is 13 amino acids long. The V and J ends lost 4 bases and 2 bases respectively, with 7 bases between them. CDR3 region: CASSLRSTDTQYF. CDR3 DNA sequence: TGCGCCAGCAGCCTCCGATCCACAGATACGCAGTATTTT.

V usage is TRBV5-6 and J usage is TRBJ2-1, with 11 bases fitting TRBD2. Germline CDR1 is SGHDT and CDR2 is YYEEEE. V dropped 0 bases and J dropped 8; count of bases not matched to a gene: 10. The CDR3 totals 17 residues. CDR3 nucleotide sequence: TGTGCCAGCAGCTTGGCCACGGTTAGCGGGAGGGGGTATGAGCAGTTCTTC. This translates into CASSLATVSGRGYEQFF.

The V and J genes are TRBV19 and TRBJ2-7, with D perhaps TRBD2 (6 bases). This CDR3 region has 14 residues. Germline loops: CDR1 LNHDA, CDR2 SQIVND (reference sequence). V dropped 6 bases and J dropped 2 bases, with 14 bases sitting between them. As DNA, the CDR3 is TGTGCCAGTAGAGCTTCGGGAGCGGCCTACGAGCAGTACTTC. It yields the protein CASRASGAAYEQYF.

V and J are TRBV7-9 and TRBJ1-3; 8 bases are shared with TRBD1. CDR1 and CDR2 from the germline V gene are SEHNR and FQNEAQ (reference sequence). The CDR3 loop spans 15 amino acids. J was trimmed by 2 bases and V by 5 bases; bases with no gene match: 5. Here the CDR3 DNA reads TGTGCCAGCAGCCATAAACAGGGGGCTGGAAACACCATATATTTT. Translating it yields CASSHKQGAGNTIYF.

The chain has TRBV9 and TRBJ2-3; 11 positions match TRBD2. Looked up from germline, CDR1 is SGDLS and CDR2 is YYNGEE. Trimming took 2 bases from V and 5 from J; bases not matched to a gene: 4. The CDR3 extends over 15 amino acids. In DNA, the CDR3 is TGTGCCAGCAGCGTTAGCGGGAGGGCCGAAGATACGCAGTATTTT. It is translated as CASSVSGRAEDTQYF.

CDR3 amino acids: CASSSQTGTTFYEQYF. The CDR3 region has the DNA TGTGCCAGCAGCTCCCAGACAGGGACTACTTTCTACGAGCAGTACTTC. The V call is TRBV7-9, the J call TRBJ2-7, with D perhaps TRBD1 or TRBD2 (7 bases each). Germline loops: CDR1 SEHNR, CDR2 FQNEAQ (reference sequence). CDR3 size: 16 residues. V was shortened by 4 bases and J by 3 bases, with 19 bases between the two germline ends.